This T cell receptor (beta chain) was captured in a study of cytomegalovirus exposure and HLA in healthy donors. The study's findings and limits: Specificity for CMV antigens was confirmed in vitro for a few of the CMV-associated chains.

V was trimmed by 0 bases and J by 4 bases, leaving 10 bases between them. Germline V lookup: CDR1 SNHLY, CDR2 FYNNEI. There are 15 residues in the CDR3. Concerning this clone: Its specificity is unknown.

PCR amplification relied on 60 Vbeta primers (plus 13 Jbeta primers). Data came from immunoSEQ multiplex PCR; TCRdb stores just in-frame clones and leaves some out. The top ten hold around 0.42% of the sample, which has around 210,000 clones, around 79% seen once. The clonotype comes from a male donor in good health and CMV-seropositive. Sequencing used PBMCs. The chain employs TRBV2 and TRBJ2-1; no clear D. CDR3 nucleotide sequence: TGTGCCAGCAGTGAAGCGCTTCCGGTTTACAATGAGCAGTTCTTC. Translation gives CASSEALPVYNEQFF.